The T cell receptor (beta chain) under discussion was sequenced for a study of T cell clonality in common variable immunodeficiency. Broader study findings: CVID subjects shared fewer TCRbeta clones than healthy controls did. Repertoire-complication correlations in CVID were limited by patient heterogeneity.

Concerning this clone itself: Its antigen is unknown. The CDR3 is cut off 3 residues early in the read; its end comes from the germline J gene.

The CDR3 runs 14 residues. Germline lookup yields CDR1 SGHNT and CDR2 YENEEA. The ends lost 3 bases at V and 9 bases at J; junction bases unmatched: 6. Sequenced by immunoSEQ multiplex PCR; TCRdb stores in-frame clones only, minus some. This record lists approximately 44,000 clones, none seen once only, and the top ten clones contain around 9.3%. Most patients and controls had Caucasian heritage. The sequenced material came from peripheral blood mononuclear cells. This sequence was found in a person between 18 and 69 years old in good health. V usage is TRBV11-3 and J usage is TRBJ2-1; 9 positions match TRBD2. CDR3 sequence: CASSLTAGGGEQFF. The CDR3 bases that were read are TGTGCCAGCAGCTTGACCGCGGGGGGGGGTGAG.